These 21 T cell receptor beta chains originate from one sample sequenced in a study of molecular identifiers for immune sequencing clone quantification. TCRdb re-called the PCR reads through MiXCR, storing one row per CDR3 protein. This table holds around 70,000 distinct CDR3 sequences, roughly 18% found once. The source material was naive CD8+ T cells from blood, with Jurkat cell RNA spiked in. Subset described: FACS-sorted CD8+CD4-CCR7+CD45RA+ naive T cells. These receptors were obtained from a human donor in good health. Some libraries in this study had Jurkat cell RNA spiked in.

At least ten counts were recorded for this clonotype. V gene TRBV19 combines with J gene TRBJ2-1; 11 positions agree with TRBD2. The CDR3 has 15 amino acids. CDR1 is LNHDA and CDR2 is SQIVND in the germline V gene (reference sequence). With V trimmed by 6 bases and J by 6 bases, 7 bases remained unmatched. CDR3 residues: CASSQLAGAPNEQFF. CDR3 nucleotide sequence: TGTGCCAGTAGCCAACTAGCGGGAGCCCCCAATGAGCAGTTCTTC.

The CDR3 region is CATSDPPEGKYQETQYF. CDR3 coding DNA: TGTGCCACCAGTGACCCCCCAGAGGGGAAGTACCAAGAGACCCAGTACTTC. The chain joins TRBV24-1 to TRBJ2-5; D tentatively fits TRBD1 or TRBD2 (5 bases each). The CDR3 consists of 17 residues. Per the germline V gene, CDR1 is KGHDR and CDR2 is SFDVKD. The V end lost 4 bases, the J end lost 0 bases, and 17 bases lay between the germline ends.

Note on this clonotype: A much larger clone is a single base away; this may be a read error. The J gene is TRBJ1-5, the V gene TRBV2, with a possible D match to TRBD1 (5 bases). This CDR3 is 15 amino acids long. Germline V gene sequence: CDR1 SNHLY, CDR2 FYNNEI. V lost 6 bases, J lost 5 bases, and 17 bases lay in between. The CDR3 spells CASRLWGGVDQPQHF. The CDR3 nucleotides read TGTGCCAGCAGGTTATGGGGAGGGGTGGATCAGCCCCAGCATTTT.

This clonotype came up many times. CDR3 nucleotides: TGCAGTGCCGGGAGAACGGGAGCCTACGAGCAGTACTTC. Translation gives CSAGRTGAYEQYF. V is TRBV20-1 and J is TRBJ2-7; weak D call: TRBD2 (6 bases). This CDR3 comprises 13 residues. Germline V gene sequence: CDR1 DFQATT, CDR2 SNEGSKA (reference sequence). V was shortened by 6 bases and J by 2 bases, with 14 bases between the two germline ends.

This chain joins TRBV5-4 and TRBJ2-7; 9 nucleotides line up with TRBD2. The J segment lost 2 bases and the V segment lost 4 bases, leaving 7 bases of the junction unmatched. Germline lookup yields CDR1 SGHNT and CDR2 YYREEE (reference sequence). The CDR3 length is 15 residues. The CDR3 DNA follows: TGTGCCAGCAGCCCCGGACTAGCGTTTACCTACGAGCAGTACTTC. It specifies CASSPGLAFTYEQYF.

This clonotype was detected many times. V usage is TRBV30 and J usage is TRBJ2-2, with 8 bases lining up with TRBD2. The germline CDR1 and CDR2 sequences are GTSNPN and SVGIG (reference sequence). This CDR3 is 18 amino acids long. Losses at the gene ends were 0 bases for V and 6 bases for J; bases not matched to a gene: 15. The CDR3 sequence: CAWSVLSLPGGPAGELFF. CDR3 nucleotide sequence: TGTGCCTGGAGTGTATTGTCCCTCCCGGGAGGGCCAGCCGGGGAGCTGTTTTTT. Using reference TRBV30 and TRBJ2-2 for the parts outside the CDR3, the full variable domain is SQTIHQWPATLVQPVGSPLSLECTVEGTSNPNLYWYRQAAGRGLQLLFYSVGIGQISSEVPQNLSASRPQDRQFILSSKKLLLSDSGFYLCAWSVLSLPGGPAGELFFGEGSRLTVL.

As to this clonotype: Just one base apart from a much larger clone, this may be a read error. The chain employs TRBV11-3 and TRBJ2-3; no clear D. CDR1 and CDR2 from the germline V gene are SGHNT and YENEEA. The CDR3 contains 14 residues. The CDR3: CASSFSGPTDTQCF. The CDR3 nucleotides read TGTGCCAGCAGCTTTTCGGGCCCCACAGATACGCAGTGTTTT.

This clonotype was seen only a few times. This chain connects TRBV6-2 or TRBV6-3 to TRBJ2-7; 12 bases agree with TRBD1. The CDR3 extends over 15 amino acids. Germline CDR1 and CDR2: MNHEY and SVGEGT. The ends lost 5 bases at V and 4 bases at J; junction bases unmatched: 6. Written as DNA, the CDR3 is TGTGCCAGCAGTCAACCGGGACAGGGGGCGTACGAGCAGTACTTC. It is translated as CASSQPGQGAYEQYF.

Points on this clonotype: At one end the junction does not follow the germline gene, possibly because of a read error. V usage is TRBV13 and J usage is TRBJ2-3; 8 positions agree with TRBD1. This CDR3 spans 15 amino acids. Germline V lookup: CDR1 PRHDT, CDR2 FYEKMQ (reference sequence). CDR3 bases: TGTGCCAGCAGCTCCGGGACAGGAATCACAGATGCGCAGTATTTT. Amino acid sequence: CASSSGTGITDAQYF.

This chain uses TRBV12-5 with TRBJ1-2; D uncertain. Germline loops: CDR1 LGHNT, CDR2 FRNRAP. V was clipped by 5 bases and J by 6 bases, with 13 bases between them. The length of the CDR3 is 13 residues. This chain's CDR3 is CASGPRGWNGYTF. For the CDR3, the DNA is TGTGCTAGTGGTCCTCGAGGTTGGAATGGCTACACCTTC.

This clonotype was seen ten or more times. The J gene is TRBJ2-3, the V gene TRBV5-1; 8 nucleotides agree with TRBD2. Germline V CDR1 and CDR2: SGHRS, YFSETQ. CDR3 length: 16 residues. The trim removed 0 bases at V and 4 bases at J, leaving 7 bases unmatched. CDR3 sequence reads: CASSLEVSGNPDTQYF. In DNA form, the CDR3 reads TGCGCCAGCAGCTTGGAAGTTAGCGGGAACCCAGATACGCAGTATTTT.

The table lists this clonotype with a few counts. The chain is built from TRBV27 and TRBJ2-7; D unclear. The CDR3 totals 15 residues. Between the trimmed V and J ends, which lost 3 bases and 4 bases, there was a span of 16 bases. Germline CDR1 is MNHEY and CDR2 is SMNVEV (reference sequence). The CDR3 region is CASSFVDGRSYEQYF. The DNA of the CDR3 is TGTGCCAGCAGTTTCGTCGATGGCAGGAGTTACGAGCAGTACTTC.

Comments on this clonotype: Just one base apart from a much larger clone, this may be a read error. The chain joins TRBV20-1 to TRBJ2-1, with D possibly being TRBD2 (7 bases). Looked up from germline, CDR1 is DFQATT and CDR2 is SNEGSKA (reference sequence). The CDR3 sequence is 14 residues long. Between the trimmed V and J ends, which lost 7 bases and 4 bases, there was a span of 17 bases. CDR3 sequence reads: CSVVGGGRYNEQFF. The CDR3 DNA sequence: TGCAGTGTTGTGGGGGGGGGCAGATACAATGAGCAGTTCTTC.

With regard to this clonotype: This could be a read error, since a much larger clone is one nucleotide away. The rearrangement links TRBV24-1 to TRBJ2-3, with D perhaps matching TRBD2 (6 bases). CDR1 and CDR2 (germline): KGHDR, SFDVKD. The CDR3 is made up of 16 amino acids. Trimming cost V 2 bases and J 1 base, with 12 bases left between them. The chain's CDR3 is CATSDWEESGTDTQYF. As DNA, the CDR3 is TGTGCCACCAGTGATTGGGAGGAGTCTGGCACAGATACGCAGTATTTT.

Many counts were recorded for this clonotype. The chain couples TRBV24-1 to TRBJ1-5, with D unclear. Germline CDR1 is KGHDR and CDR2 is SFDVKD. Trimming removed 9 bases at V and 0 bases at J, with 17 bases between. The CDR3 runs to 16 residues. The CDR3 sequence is CATVRQHPYSNQPQHF. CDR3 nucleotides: TGTGCCACCGTGAGGCAGCACCCCTATAGCAATCAGCCCCAGCATTTT.

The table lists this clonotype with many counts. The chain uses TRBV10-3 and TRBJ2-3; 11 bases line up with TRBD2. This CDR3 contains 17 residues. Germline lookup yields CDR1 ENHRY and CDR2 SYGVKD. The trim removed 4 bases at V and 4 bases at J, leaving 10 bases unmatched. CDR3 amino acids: CAISGFLAGGSPDTQYF. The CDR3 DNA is TGTGCCATCAGTGGATTCTTAGCGGGAGGGTCCCCAGATACGCAGTATTTT.

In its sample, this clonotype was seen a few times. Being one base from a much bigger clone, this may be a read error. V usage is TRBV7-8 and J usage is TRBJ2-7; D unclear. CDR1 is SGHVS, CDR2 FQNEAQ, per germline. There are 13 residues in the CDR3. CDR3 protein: CASSSRTPHEQHF. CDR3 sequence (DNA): TGTGCCAGCAGTAGCCGGACGCCCCACGAGCAGCACTTC.

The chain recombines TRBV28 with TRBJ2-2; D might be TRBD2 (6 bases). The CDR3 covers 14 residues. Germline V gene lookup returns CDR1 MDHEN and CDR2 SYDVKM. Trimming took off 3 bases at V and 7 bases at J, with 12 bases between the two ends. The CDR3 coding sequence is TGTGCCAGCAGTTTCCGACTAGTACTCGGGGAGCTGTTTTTT. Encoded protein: CASSFRLVLGELFF.

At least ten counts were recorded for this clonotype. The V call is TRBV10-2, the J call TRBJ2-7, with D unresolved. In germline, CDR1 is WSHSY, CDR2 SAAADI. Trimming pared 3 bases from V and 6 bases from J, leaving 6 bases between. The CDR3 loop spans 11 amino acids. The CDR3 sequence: CASSDWGEQYF. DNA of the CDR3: TGCGCCAGCAGTGATTGGGGCGAGCAGTACTTC.

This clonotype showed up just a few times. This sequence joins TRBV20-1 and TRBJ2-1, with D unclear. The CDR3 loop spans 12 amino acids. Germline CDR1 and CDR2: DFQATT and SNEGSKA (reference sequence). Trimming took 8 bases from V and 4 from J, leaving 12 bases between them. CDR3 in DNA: TGCAGTCTACCGGGTTTATACAATGAGCAGTTCTTC. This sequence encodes CSLPGLYNEQFF.

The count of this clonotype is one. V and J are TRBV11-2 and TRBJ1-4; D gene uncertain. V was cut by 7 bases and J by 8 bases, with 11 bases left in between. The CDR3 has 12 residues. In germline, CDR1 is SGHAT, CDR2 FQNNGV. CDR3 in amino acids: CASNGLREKLFF. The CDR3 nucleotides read TGTGCCAGCAACGGACTAAGGGAAAAACTGTTTTTT.